A selection of T cell receptor beta chains follows, all from one sample in a study of blood T cells in healthy people across ages. TCRdb re-called the 5' RACE reads through MiXCR, storing one row per CDR3 protein. The sample lists 2 million or so distinct CDR3 sequences, 49% seen once, with roughly 2.1% in the top ten. The specimen sequenced was blood. The origin of the receptors is a woman in her forties in good health. Both conserved end residues are part of each CDR3. Fields, in order: J gene, clone size, D gene, V gene, CDR3 length, CDR3 DNA, CDR3 protein. D genes are given only for firm matches. Clone size is given for some rows only: seen once, a few or many times, or a class if the clone is expanded.

TRBJ2-4,.,TRBD2,TRBV6-5,16,TGTGCCAGCAGGCGGGGGGGAGTACTAGCCAAAAACATTCAGTACTTC,CASRRGGVLAKNIQYF
TRBJ2-1,.,.,TRBV6-5,16,TGTGCCAGCAGTTACTCGAGGGGCCGCACGAGTGCGGAGCAGTTCTTC,CASSYSRGRTSAEQFF
TRBJ2-3,.,.,TRBV7-2,14,TGTGCCAGCAGCCCTAGACATATCACAGATACGCAGTATTTT,CASSPRHITDTQYF
TRBJ2-5,once,TRBD2,TRBV7-3,15,TGTGCCAGCAGCTTAGGGACTAGTTTAGGAGAGACCCAGTACTTC,CASSLGTSLGETQYF
TRBJ2-5,.,.,TRBV4-3,15,TGCGCCAGCAGCCAAGACGCAGCAACTTCAGGGACCCAGTACTTC,CASSQDAATSGTQYF
TRBJ2-2,.,.,TRBV4-3,16,TGCGCCAGCAGCCAAGAGGCCCAGGGGTTCACCGGGGAGCTGTTTTTT,CASSQEAQGFTGELFF
TRBJ2-4,.,.,TRBV4-3,14,TGCGCCAGCAGCCGAGATCGAGTAACAGGACCTTCGTACTTC,CASSRDRVTGPSYF
TRBJ1-2,.,.,TRBV5-1,18,TGCGCCAGCAGCTTGGGGTGCGGCAGCCCGACCTGTTCATATGGCTACACCTTC,CASSLGCGSPTCSYGYTF
TRBJ2-1,.,.,TRBV5-1,14,TGCGCCAGCAGCAAATCGTCTGGGTGGAATGAGCAGTTCTTC,CASSKSSGWNEQFF
TRBJ2-1,.,TRBD2,TRBV5-6,15,TGTGCCAGCAGCTCCGGACTAGTCCCCTACAATGAGCAGTTCTTC,CASSSGLVPYNEQFF
TRBJ2-7,.,.,TRBV27,12,TGTGCCGGCAGTTCTGGACCTTACGAGCAGTACTTC,CAGSSGPYEQYF
TRBJ2-7,.,.,TRBV20-1,15,TGCAGTGCTAGAGGAGCGGAGAGCTCCTACAATGAGCAGTACTTC,CSARGAESSYNEQYF
TRBJ2-7,.,.,TRBV29-1,13,TGCAGCGTTGACAGGGGGGGCTCCTACGAGCAGTACTTC,CSVDRGGSYEQYF
TRBJ1-2,.,.,TRBV6-1,14,TGTGCCAGCAGTGAAGCAGAGGGATACTATGGCTACACCTTC,CASSEAEGYYGYTF
TRBJ1-1,.,TRBD1,TRBV29-1,13,TGCAGCGTCCTCCGGGACAGGGTAACTGAAGCTTTCTTT,CSVLRDRVTEAFF
TRBJ2-2,.,TRBD2,TRBV6-1,16,TGTGCCATAAGGACTAGCGGTCTCCTGAACACCGGGGAGCTGTTTTTT,CAIRTSGLLNTGELFF
TRBJ2-7,few,.,TRBV4-3,13,TGCGCCAGCAGCCAAGACGGCCACCACGAGCAGTACTTC,CASSQDGHHEQYF
TRBJ1-2,few,.,TRBV21-1,17,TGTGCCAGCAGCAAACGTAGACAGGTCCCTCCTCTCTATGGCTACACCTTC,CASSKRRQVPPLYGYTF
TRBJ2-6,.,TRBD2,TRBV11-2,17,TGTGCCAGCAGCTTGCTAGCGGGATTCTCTGGGGCCAACGTCCTGACTTTC,CASSLLAGFSGANVLTF
TRBJ2-6,.,.,TRBV6-5,16,TGTGCCAGCAGTTACTCGGCAGGCTCTGGGGCCAACGTCCTGACTTTC,CASSYSAGSGANVLTF
TRBJ2-4,.,.,TRBV6-2/TRBV6-3,15,TGTGCCAGCAGTTACTCGGGGGGCGTGGAAAACATTCAGTACTTC,CASSYSGGVENIQYF
TRBJ2-7,.,.,TRBV6-2/TRBV6-3,14,TGTGCCAGTCAGCAGTCCGGGGCCCCCTACGAGCAGTACTTC,CASQQSGAPYEQYF
TRBJ2-1,few,TRBD1,TRBV6-5,13,TGTGCCAGCAGTCGGACAGGGTCGGATGAGCAGTTCTTC,CASSRTGSDEQFF
TRBJ1-6,.,TRBD1,TRBV20-1,17,TGCAGTGCTCAAAGGGGACAGGCGAGCTCCTATAATTCACCCCTCCACTTT,CSAQRGQASSYNSPLHF
TRBJ1-4,.,TRBD1,TRBV2,14,TGTGCCAGCAGCCGCAGGGGGGCGCAGGAAAAACTGTTTTTT,CASSRRGAQEKLFF
TRBJ1-1,.,.,TRBV5-5,16,TGTGCCAGCAGCTTGGGAGCCGGGACCCCGGGCACTGAAGCTTTCTTT,CASSLGAGTPGTEAFF
TRBJ2-1,.,.,TRBV20-1,17,TGCAGTGCTAGGGGGGAAGGAGGGGATGGCAGGTTCAATGAGCAGTTCTTC,CSARGEGGDGRFNEQFF
TRBJ2-3,.,.,TRBV5-6,17,TGTGCCAGCAGCTCCTCCTCTGGGGCAGCTAGCACAGATACGCAGTATTTT,CASSSSSGAASTDTQYF
TRBJ1-6,.,.,TRBV18,15,TGTGCCAGCTCACCCGTGGGCAGAGTGGATTCACCCCTCCACTTT,CASSPVGRVDSPLHF
TRBJ2-5,.,.,TRBV20-1,14,TGCAGTGCTAGGCAAACAGGGCAGAGGGAGACCCAGTACTTC,CSARQTGQRETQYF
TRBJ1-2,.,.,TRBV15,15,TGTGCCACCAGCAGAGATCGTCAGGGTATCTATGGCTACACCTTC,CATSRDRQGIYGYTF
TRBJ2-7,.,.,TRBV5-6,13,TGTGCCAGCAGCTTAGGCGTTGCCCACGAGCAGTACTTC,CASSLGVAHEQYF
TRBJ1-2,.,.,TRBV6-2/TRBV6-3,11,TGTGCCAGCGCGTCAAACTATGGCTACACCTTC,CASASNYGYTF
TRBJ1-2,few,TRBD1,TRBV7-2,16,TGTGCCAGCAGCTTAGCTGTTGGACAGGGGTATAATGGCTACACCTTC,CASSLAVGQGYNGYTF
TRBJ2-5,few,.,TRBV14,15,TGTGCCAGCAGCCAAGGGGTCAGGGGGGAAGAGACCCAGTACTTC,CASSQGVRGEETQYF
TRBJ2-7,few,.,TRBV13,16,TGTGCCAGCAGCCACAGGGAAGCGGGGAGGCCCTACGAGCAGTACTTC,CASSHREAGRPYEQYF
TRBJ2-3,.,.,TRBV2,12,TGTGCCGGGAAAGCAGGCGCAGATACGCAGTATTTT,CAGKAGADTQYF
TRBJ2-5,.,TRBD2,TRBV6-1,12,TGTGCCGGCGGGGGGCCAGGTGGGACCCAGTACTTC,CAGGGPGGTQYF
TRBJ2-1,.,.,TRBV3-1,14,TGTGCCAGCAGCCACCAGGGGAGGGACAATGAGCAGTTCTTC,CASSHQGRDNEQFF
TRBJ1-5,.,.,TRBV28,15,TGTGCCAGCAGGCCTTGGCTGGGGGCTATTCAGCCCCAGCATTTT,CASRPWLGAIQPQHF
TRBJ2-5,.,TRBD2,TRBV29-1,13,TGCAGCGCGCAGCGGGGGCGGGGAGAGACCCAGTACTTC,CSAQRGRGETQYF
TRBJ2-7,.,TRBD2,TRBV20-1,15,TGCAGTGCTAGGACAAGCGGGGGCTTCCACTACGAGCAGTACTTC,CSARTSGGFHYEQYF